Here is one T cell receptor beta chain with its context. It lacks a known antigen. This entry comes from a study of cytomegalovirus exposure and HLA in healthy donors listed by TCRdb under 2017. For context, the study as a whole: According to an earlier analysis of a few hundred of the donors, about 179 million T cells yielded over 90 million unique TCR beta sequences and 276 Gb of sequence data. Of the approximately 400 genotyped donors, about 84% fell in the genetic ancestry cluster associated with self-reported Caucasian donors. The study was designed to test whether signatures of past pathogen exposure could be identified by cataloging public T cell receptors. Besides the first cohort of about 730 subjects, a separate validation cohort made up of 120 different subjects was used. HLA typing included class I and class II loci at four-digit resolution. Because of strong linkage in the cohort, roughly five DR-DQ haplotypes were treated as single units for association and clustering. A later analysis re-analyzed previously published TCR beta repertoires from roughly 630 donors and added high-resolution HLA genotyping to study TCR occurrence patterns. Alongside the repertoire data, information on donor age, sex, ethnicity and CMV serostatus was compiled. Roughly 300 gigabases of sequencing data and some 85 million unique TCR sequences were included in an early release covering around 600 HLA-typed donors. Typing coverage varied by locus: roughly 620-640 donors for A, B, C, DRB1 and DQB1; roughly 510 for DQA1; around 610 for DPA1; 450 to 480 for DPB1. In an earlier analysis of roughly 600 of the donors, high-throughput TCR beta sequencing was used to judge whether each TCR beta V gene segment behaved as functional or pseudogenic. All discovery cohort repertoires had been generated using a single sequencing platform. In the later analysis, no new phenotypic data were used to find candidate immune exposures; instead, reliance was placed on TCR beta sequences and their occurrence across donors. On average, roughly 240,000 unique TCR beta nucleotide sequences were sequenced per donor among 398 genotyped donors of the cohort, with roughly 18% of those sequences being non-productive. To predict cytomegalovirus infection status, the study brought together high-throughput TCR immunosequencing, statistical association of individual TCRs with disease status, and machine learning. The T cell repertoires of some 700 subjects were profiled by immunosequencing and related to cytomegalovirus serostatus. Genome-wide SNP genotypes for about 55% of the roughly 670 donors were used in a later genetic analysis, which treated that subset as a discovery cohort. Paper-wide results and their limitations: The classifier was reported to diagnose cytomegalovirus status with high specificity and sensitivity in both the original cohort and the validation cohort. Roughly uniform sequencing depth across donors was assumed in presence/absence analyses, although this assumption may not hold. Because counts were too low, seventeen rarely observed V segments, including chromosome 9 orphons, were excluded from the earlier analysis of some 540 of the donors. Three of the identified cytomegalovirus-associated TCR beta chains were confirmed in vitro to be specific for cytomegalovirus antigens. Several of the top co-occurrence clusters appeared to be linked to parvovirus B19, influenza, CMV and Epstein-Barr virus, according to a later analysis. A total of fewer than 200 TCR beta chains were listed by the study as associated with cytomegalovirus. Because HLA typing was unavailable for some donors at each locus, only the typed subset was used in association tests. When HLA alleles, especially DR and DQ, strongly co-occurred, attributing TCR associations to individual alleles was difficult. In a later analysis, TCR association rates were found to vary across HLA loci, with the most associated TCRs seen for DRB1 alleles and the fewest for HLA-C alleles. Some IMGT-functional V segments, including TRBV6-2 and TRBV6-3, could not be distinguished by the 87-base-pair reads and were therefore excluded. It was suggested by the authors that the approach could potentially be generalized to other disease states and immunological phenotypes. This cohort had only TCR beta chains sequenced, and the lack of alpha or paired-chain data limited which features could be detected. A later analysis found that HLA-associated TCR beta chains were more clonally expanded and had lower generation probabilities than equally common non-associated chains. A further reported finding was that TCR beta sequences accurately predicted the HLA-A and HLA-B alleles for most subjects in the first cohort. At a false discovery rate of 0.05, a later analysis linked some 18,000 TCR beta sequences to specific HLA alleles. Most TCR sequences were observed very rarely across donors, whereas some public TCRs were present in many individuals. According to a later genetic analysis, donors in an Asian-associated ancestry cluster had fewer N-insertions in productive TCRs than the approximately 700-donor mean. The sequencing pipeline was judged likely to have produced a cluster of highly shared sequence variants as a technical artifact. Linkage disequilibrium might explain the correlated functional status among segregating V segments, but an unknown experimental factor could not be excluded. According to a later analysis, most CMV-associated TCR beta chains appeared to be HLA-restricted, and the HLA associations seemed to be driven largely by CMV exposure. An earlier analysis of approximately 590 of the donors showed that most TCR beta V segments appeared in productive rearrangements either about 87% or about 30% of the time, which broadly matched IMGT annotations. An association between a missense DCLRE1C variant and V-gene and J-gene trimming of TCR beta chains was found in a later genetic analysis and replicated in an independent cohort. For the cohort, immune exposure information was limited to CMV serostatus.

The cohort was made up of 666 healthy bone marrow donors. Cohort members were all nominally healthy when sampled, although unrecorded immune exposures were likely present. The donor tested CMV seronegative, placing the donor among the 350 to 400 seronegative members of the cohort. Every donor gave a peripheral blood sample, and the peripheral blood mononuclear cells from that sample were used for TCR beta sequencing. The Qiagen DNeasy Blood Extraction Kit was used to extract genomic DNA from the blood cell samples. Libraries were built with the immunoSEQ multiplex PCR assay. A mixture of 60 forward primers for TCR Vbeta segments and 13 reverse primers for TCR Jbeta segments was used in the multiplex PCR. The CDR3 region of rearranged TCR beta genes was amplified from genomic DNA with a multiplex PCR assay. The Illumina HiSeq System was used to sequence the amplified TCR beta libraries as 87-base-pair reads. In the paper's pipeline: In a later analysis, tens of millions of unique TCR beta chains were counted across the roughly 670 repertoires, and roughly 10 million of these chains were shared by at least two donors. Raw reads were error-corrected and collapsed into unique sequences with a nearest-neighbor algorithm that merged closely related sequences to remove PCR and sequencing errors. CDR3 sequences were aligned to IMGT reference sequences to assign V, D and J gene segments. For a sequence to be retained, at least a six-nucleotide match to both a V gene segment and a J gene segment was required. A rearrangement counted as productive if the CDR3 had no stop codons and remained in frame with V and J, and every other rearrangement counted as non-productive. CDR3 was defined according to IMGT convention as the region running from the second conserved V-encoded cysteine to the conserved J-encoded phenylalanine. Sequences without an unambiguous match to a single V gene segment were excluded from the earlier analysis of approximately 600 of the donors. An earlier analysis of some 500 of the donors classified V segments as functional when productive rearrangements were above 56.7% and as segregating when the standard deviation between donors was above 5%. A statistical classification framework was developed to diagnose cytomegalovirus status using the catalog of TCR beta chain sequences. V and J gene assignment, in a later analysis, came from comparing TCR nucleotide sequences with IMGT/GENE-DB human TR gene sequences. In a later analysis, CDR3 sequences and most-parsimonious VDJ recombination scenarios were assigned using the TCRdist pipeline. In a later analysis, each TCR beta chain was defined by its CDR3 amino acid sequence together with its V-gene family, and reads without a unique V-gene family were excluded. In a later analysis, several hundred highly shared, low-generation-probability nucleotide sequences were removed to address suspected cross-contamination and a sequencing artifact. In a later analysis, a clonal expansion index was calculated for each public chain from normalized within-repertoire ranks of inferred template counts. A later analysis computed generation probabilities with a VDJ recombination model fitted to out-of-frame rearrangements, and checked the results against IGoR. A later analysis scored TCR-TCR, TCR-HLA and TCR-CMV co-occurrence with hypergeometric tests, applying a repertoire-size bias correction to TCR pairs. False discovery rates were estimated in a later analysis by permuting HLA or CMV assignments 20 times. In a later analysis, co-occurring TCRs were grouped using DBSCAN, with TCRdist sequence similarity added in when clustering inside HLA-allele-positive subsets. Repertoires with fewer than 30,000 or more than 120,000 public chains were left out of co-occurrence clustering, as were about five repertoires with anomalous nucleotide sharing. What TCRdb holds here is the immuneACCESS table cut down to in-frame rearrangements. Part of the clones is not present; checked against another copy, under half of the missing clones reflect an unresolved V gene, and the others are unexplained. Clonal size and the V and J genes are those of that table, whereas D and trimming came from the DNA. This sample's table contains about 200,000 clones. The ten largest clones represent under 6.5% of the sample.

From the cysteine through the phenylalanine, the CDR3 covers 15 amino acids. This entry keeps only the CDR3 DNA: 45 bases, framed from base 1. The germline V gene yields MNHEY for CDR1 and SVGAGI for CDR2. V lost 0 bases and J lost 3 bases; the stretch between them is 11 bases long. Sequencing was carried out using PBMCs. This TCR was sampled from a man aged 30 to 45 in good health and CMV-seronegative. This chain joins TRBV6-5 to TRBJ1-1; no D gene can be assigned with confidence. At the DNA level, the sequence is TGTGCCAGCAGTTACTCGATAATTTCGGACACTGAAGCTTTCTTT. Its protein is CASSYSIISDTEAFF.